The entry that follows covers one TCR beta chain sequence. It was into CD45RA+ naive and CD45RA-negative memory subsets that the CD4+ cells were split. This sample was taken from a study of shared clonotypes between healthy human individuals. Splitting of each subset's genomic DNA was done evenly across several immunoSEQ plates. Some clones are missing from TCRdb's copy, which holds only in-frame ones; the method was immunoSEQ multiplex PCR. The table shows some 900,000 clones, with around 80% occurring only once. The CDR3 covers 14 residues. Trimming shortened V by 6 bases and J by 3 bases, and 12 bases separated the two germline ends. CDR1 MNHEY and CDR2 SVGAGI come from the germline V gene.

This TCR was sampled from a young man in good health. The chain joins TRBV6-5 to TRBJ2-1; no clear D. What was sequenced was memory CD4+ T cells sorted from blood. Subset described: CD45RA-negative fraction. The CDR3 DNA reads as TGTGCCAGCAGATTACGCAACGGCTACAATGAGCAGTTCTTC. Protein: CASRLRNGYNEQFF.